This T cell receptor beta chain comes out of a study of vaccination and CD4 T cells after COVID-19. Germline V gene lookup returns CDR1 MNHEY and CDR2 SVGAGI. The V and J ends lost 2 bases and 5 bases, in that order; junction bases with no gene match: 4. The CDR3 totals 14 residues. Sequenced with the Oncomine TCR Beta short-read assay was DNA taken from cultured CD4+ T cells. TCRdb reprocessed the PCR reads with MiXCR, giving one entry per CDR3 protein. This sample carries about 14,000 distinct CDR3 sequences, 53% of them seen once, and the ten largest clones take about 12%. Of note for this clonotype: Its antigen remains unknown.

Described treatment: roughly 11-day PBMC culture with coronavirus spike peptide pools or control peptides (ViraFEST assay). This sequence originates from a human donor who had recovered from COVID-19. Sequences were obtained from CD4+ T cells from blood, cultured in vitro. This sequence joins TRBV6-5 and TRBJ1-2, with TRBD1 identical over 8 bases. CDR3: CASSYGQGGYGYTF. In DNA, the CDR3 is TGTGCCAGCAGTTACGGACAGGGCGGATATGGCTACACCTTC.